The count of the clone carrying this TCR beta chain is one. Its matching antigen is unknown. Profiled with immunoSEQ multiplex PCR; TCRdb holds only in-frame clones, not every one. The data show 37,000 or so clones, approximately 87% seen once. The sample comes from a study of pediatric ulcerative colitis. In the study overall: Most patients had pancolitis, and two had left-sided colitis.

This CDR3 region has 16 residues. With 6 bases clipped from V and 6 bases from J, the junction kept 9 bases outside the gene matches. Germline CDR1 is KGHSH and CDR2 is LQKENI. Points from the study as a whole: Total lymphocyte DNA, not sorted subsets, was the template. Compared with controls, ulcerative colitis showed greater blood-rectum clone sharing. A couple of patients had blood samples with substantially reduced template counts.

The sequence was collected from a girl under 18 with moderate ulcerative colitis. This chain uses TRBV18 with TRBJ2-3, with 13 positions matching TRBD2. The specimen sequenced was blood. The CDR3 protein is CASSLGLAGDVDTQYF. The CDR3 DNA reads TGTGCCAGCTCTCTCGGACTAGCGGGAGATGTGGATACGCAGTATTTT.